The 22 T cell receptor beta chains given below trace back to one sample, sequenced in a study of control samples from healthy donors and cancer patients. Assay: immunoSEQ multiplex PCR; the TCRdb copy retains only in-frame clones and omits some. The repertoire includes about 180,000 clones, approximately 94% of them detected once, and 1.1% to 1.5% sits in the top ten. The specimen was blood. These receptors all stem from a man in his thirties or forties in good health.

Only one count was recorded for this clone. The chain links TRBV6-2 or TRBV6-3 to TRBJ1-5, with D possibly TRBD1 on 5 matching bases. The CDR3 length is 14 residues. Trimming stripped 5 bases from V and 11 bases from J, with 19 bases between. Looked up from germline, CDR1 is MNHEY and CDR2 is SVGEGT. CDR3 nucleotide sequence: TGTGCCAGCAGTCCGGGGACTGTCTGGACGGCCCAGCATTTT. This gives the protein CASSPGTVWTAQHF.

J is TRBJ2-7 and V is TRBV28, with D possibly being TRBD2 (6 bases). This CDR3 has 14 amino acids. The V gene's germline CDR1 is MDHEN and CDR2 SYDVKM. In DNA form, the CDR3 reads TGTGCAGCTGTCGGAGGGGATTTCGCCTACGAGCAGTACTTC. Residues: CAAVGGDFAYEQYF. Full variable domain (rest looked up from reference TRBV28 and TRBJ2-7): DVKVTQSSRYLVKRTGEKVFLECVQDMDHENMFWYRQDPGLGLRLIYFSYDVKMKEKGDIPEGYSVSREKKERFSLILESASTNQTSMYLCAAVGGDFAYEQYFGPGTRLTVT.

V is TRBV5-4 and J is TRBJ1-2; 8 bases fit TRBD1. The CDR3 is 12 residues long. Looked up from germline, CDR1 is SGHNT and CDR2 is YYREEE (reference sequence). V shed 3 bases, J shed 8 bases, and the junction held 3 bases outside the gene matches. The CDR3 protein is CASSSTGGGYTF. CDR3 nucleotide sequence: TGTGCCAGCAGCTCAACAGGGGGGGGCTACACCTTC.

J is TRBJ1-4 and V is TRBV3-1 (or the pseudogene TRBV3-2); D may be TRBD1 (5 bases). The CDR3 totals 16 residues. Trimming removed 0 bases at V and 6 bases at J, with 14 bases between. Germline V gene data show CDR1 as LGHDT and CDR2 as YNNKEL (reference sequence). The CDR3 spells CASSQDQGRPDEKLFF. DNA for the CDR3: TGTGCCAGCAGCCAAGATCAGGGCAGACCGGATGAAAAACTGTTTTTT.

The rearrangement joins TRBV9 to TRBJ2-1; 10 bases fit TRBD2. CDR3 size: 16 residues. CDR1 and CDR2 (germline): SGDLS, YYNGEE. J lost 10 bases, V lost 3 bases, and 13 bases had no gene match. CDR3 protein: CASSAQRLAGAEEQFF. The CDR3 DNA sequence: TGTGCCAGCAGCGCCCAGCGGCTAGCGGGGGCAGAAGAGCAGTTCTTC.

The chain carries TRBV7-2 and TRBJ2-3; TRBD1 aligns across 7 bases. This CDR3 spans 15 amino acids. CDR1 is SGHTA and CDR2 is FQGNSA in the germline V gene. J gave up 2 bases and V 4 bases, and 6 bases lay outside the gene matches. This CDR3 reads CASSSRGLPTDTQYF. Here the CDR3 DNA reads TGTGCCAGCAGCTCAAGGGGGCTCCCCACAGATACGCAGTATTTT.

The chain is built from TRBV18 and TRBJ2-5, with 8 bases matching TRBD2. There are 16 residues in the CDR3. V lost 1 base to trimming and J lost 5 bases; unmatched junction nucleotides: 9. Germline assignment: CDR1 KGHSH and CDR2 LQKENI. The CDR3 bases are TGTGCCAGCTCACCACAGAAAGCGGGAGCGGGGGAGACCCAGTACTTC. Protein product: CASSPQKAGAGETQYF.

The chain joins TRBV9 to TRBJ2-7, with TRBD2 matching over 9 bases. The CDR3 length is 16 residues. With V trimmed by 4 bases and J by 1 base, 9 bases remained unmatched. Germline CDR1 and CDR2: SGDLS and YYNGEE. The CDR3, as DNA: TGTGCCAGCAGCTCGAGCCCTAGCGGGGTTTCCTACGAGCAGTACTTC. Amino acids: CASSSSPSGVSYEQYF.

In this sample, this clone turned up once. The chain uses TRBV3-1 (or the pseudogene TRBV3-2) and TRBJ2-7; no firm D call. CDR1 is LGHDT, CDR2 YNNKEL, per germline (reference sequence). V was cut by 4 bases and J by 5 bases, with 9 bases left in between. This CDR3 is 12 amino acids long. CDR3 in DNA: TGTGCCAGCAGCCGCCCTAGTAACGAGCAGTACTTC. It codes for CASSRPSNEQYF.

V gene TRBV7-8 combines with J gene TRBJ1-1, with D hard to call. The CDR3 runs 12 residues. Germline V CDR1 and CDR2: SGHVS, FQNEAQ. V dropped 2 bases and J dropped 4 bases, with 5 bases sitting between them. CDR3: CASSLYGTEAFF. The DNA for the CDR3 is TGTGCCAGCAGCTTATACGGCACTGAAGCTTTCTTT. The full variable domain, completed using reference TRBV7-8 and TRBJ1-1, is GAGVSQSPRYKVAKRGQDVALRCDPISGHVSLFWYQQALGQGPEFLTYFQNEAQLDKSGLPSDRFFAERPEGSVSTLKIQRTQQEDSAVYLCASSLYGTEAFFGQGTRLTVV.

CDR3 in amino acids: CASRARSFQETQYF. The CDR3 DNA sequence: TGTGCCAGCAGAGCCCGTTCCTTCCAAGAGACCCAGTACTTC. V is TRBV28 and J is TRBJ2-5; no clear D gene. This CDR3 contains 14 residues. V was clipped by 6 bases and J by 1 base, with 12 bases between them. Germline CDR1 reads MDHEN; CDR2 reads SYDVKM. The full variable domain, in which reference TRBV28 and TRBJ2-5 provide the parts outside the CDR3, is DVKVTQSSRYLVKRTGEKVFLECVQDMDHENMFWYRQDPGLGLRLIYFSYDVKMKEKGDIPEGYSVSREKKERFSLILESASTNQTSMYLCASRARSFQETQYFGPGTRLLVL.

The chain employs TRBV5-4 and TRBJ2-3; perhaps TRBD1 as D (5 bases). The germline V gene has CDR1 SGHNT and CDR2 YYREEE (reference sequence). V was cut by 5 bases and J by 0 bases, with 10 bases left in between. The CDR3 is made up of 14 amino acids. CDR3 residues: CASSLRQSTDTQYF. Here the CDR3 DNA reads TGTGCCAGCAGTCTGAGACAGAGCACAGATACGCAGTATTTT.

In its sample, this clone was seen a few times. Here the CDR3 reads CASSPRGAGDGSYEQYF. The CDR3 DNA follows: TGTGCCAGCTCACCACGGGGAGCGGGAGACGGCTCCTACGAGCAGTACTTC. The rearrangement joins TRBV18 to TRBJ2-7; 8 positions match TRBD2. The germline V gene has CDR1 KGHSH and CDR2 LQKENI. V lost 1 base and J lost 0; bases outside the gene matches: 8. The CDR3 has 17 residues.

V gene TRBV14 combines with J gene TRBJ1-6; 7 bases fit TRBD1. The germline gives CDR1 SGHDN, CDR2 FVKESK. The CDR3 sequence is 16 residues long. Germline trimming cut 3 bases from V and 6 bases from J; bases unmatched to any gene: 8. The DNA for the CDR3 is TGTGCCAGCAGCCATGCTACCGGGACAGCTAATTCACCCCTCCACTTT. This encodes CASSHATGTANSPLHF.

This sequence joins TRBV4-1 and TRBJ2-6, with 10 bases lining up with TRBD2. From germline, CDR1 is MGHRA and CDR2 YSYEKL. There are 19 residues in the CDR3. Losses at the gene ends were 2 bases for V and 0 bases for J; bases not matched to a gene: 7. In nucleotides, the CDR3 is TGCGCCAGCAGCCAACCTCTCAGCGGGAGGGCCTCTGGGGCCAACGTCCTGACTTTC. It translates to CASSQPLSGRASGANVLTF.

The rearrangement links TRBV7-9 to TRBJ2-5; the D gene is possibly TRBD1 (6 bases). The CDR3 has 13 amino acids. V lost 5 bases and J 5 bases, leaving 12 bases between the germline ends. In germline, CDR1 is SEHNR, CDR2 FQNEAQ (reference sequence). The CDR3 region has the DNA TGTGCCAGCAGCCAATACAGGGCGGAGACCCAGTACTTC. It specifies CASSQYRAETQYF.

The chain has TRBV24-1 and TRBJ1-2; TRBD1 agrees at 9 bases. In germline, CDR1 is KGHDR, CDR2 SFDVKD. The CDR3 loop spans 14 amino acids. Losses at the gene ends were 1 base for V and 7 bases for J; bases not matched to a gene: 3. CDR3 coding DNA: TGTGCCACCAGTGATTTCCGGGACAGGGTTGGCTACACCTTC. Encoded protein: CATSDFRDRVGYTF.

The V gene is TRBV3-1 (or the pseudogene TRBV3-2), the J gene TRBJ1-1; D is unresolved. Looked up from germline, CDR1 is LGHDT and CDR2 is YNNKEL (reference sequence). The V end lost 5 bases, the J end lost 3 bases, and 13 bases lay between the germline ends. The CDR3 is 14 amino acids. The CDR3 region has the DNA TGTGCCAGCAGCACAAGAGCAGGATACACTGAAGCTTTCTTT. It yields the protein CASSTRAGYTEAFF.

The chain uses TRBV5-1 and TRBJ2-5, with TRBD2 matching over 10 bases. Germline V gene sequence: CDR1 SGHRS, CDR2 YFSETQ. V was pared by 5 bases and J by 5 bases, with 6 bases of the junction left unmatched. The length of the CDR3 is 14 residues. Written as DNA, the CDR3 is TGCGCCAGCAGGGAGCGGGGGGGCCGGGAGACCCAGTACTTC. Protein product: CASRERGGRETQYF.

The chain links TRBV10-3 to TRBJ2-1, with D unresolved. The CDR3 covers 13 residues. V was clipped by 3 bases and J by 7 bases, with 10 bases between them. Germline CDR1 ENHRY, CDR2 SYGVKD. The CDR3 DNA sequence: TGTGCCATCAGTGACCTTGGGGTTAATGAGCAGTTCTTC. It specifies CAISDLGVNEQFF.

The J gene is TRBJ1-2, the V gene TRBV19, with D unclear. V lost 6 bases and J lost 4, with 9 bases in between. Germline values: CDR1 LNHDA, CDR2 SQIVND (reference sequence). The CDR3 runs 12 residues. The CDR3 DNA is TGTGCCAGTAGCCCTGCGTCCTATGGCTACACCTTC. It yields the protein CASSPASYGYTF.

The CDR3 loop reads CASSSAMNTEAFF. For the CDR3, the DNA is TGTGCCAGCAGCTCAGCCATGAACACTGAAGCTTTCTTT. This chain joins TRBV6-5 and TRBJ1-1; D is ambiguous. Trimming cost V 6 bases and J 0 bases, with 8 bases left between them. CDR3 length: 13 amino acids. Germline CDR1 is MNHEY and CDR2 is SVGAGI.